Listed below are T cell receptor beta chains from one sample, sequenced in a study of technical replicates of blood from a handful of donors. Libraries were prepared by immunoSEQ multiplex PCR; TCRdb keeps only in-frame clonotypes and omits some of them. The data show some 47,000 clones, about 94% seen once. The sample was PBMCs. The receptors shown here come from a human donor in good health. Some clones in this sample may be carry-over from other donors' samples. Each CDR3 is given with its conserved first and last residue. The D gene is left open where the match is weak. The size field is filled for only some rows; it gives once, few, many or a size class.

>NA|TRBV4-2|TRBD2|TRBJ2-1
TGTGCCAGCAGCCAAGGGACTAGCGGGGAGTACAATGAGCAGTTCTTC
CASSQGTSGEYNEQFF
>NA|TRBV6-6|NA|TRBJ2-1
TGTGCCAGCAGCCTGAGTGAGGAGCAGTTCTTC
CASSLSEEQFF
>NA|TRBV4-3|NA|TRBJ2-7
TGCGCCAGCAGCCGGGACATGACCTACGAGCAGTACTTC
CASSRDMTYEQYF
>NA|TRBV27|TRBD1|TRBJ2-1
TGTGCCAGCAGTTTCAGGACAGGGGAAAACAATGAGCAGTTCTTC
CASSFRTGENNEQFF
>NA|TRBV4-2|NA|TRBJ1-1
TGTGCCAGCAGCCACCCCGACAAGAACACTGAAGCTTTCTTT
CASSHPDKNTEAFF
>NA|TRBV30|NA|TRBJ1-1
TGTGCCTGGAGCGTGGACAGTTTTGAAGCTTTCTTT
CAWSVDSFEAFF
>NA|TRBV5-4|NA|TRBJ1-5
TGTGCCAGCAGCCCCTGGGCAGGGGCCAATCAGCCCCAGCATTTT
CASSPWAGANQPQHF
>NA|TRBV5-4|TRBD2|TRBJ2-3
TGTGCCAGCAAACTAGCGGGGACAGATACGCAGTATTTT
CASKLAGTDTQYF
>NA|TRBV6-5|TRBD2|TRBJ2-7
TGTGCCAGCAGTTACTCGGTAGCGGGAGCTTACGAGCAGTACTTC
CASSYSVAGAYEQYF
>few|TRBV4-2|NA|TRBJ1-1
TGTGCCAGCAGCCGCGGGCCGACGGGGGACACTGAAGCTTTCTTT
CASSRGPTGDTEAFF
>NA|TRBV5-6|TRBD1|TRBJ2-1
TGTGCCAGCAGCCGCCGGACAGGGACCTACAATGAGCAGTTCTTC
CASSRRTGTYNEQFF
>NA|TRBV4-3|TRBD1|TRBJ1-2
TGCGCCAGCAGCCAAGGTTTCCGACAGGGAAACTATGGCTACACCTTC
CASSQGFRQGNYGYTF
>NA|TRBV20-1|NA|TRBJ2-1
TGCAGTGCCTGGGACTTTGAGCAGTTCTTC
CSAWDFEQFF
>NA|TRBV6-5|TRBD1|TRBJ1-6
TGTGCCAGCAGTACGAACAGGGGTTGGACACCCCTCCACTTT
CASSTNRGWTPLHF
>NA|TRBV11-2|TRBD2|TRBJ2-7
TGTGCCAGCAGCTTAGGGAGCGGGGGGGGATACGAGCAGTACTTC
CASSLGSGGGYEQYF
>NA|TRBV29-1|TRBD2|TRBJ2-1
TGCAGCGCCGGACTAGCGTCCCTTCCCCTTTCCTACAATGAGCAGTTCTTC
CSAGLASLPLSYNEQFF
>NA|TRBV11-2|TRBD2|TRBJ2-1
TGTGCCAGCAGCTTTTGGGGAGGGACTGAGCAGTTCTTC
CASSFWGGTEQFF
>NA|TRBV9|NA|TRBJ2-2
TGTGCCAGCAAAGCGGACACCGGGGAGCTGTTTTTT
CASKADTGELFF
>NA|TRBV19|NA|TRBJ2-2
TGTGCCAGAGCTTCTCGTGCCGGGGAGCTGTTTTTT
CARASRAGELFF
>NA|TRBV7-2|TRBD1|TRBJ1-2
TGTGCCAGCAGCGACACTACGGGACAGGGGAAGGGCTACACCTTC
CASSDTTGQGKGYTF
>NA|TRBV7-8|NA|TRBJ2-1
TGTGCCAGCAGCCCCCGAGAAGCGGGTACCTACAATGAGCAGTTCTTC
CASSPREAGTYNEQFF
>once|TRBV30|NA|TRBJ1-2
TGTGCCTGGAGTGCCGGGAGCTATGGCTACACCTTC
CAWSAGSYGYTF
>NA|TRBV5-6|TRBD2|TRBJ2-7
TGTGCCAGCAGCTTGGTGGGAGATACTAGCGGGAGATACGAGCAGTACTTC
CASSLVGDTSGRYEQYF
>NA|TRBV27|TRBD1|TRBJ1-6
TGTGCCAGCAGTCCCGGGACAGGGTTTGAATCACCCCTCCACTTT
CASSPGTGFESPLHF
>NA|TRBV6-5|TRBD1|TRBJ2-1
TGTGCCAGCTCGGACAGGGCATCCTACAATGAGCAGTTCTTC
CASSDRASYNEQFF
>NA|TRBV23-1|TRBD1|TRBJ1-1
TGCGCCAGCGGTCACTATAACAGGGGCGGCACTGAAGCTTTCTTT
CASGHYNRGGTEAFF
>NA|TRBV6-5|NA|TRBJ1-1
TGTGCCAGCAGTTACGGACAGAAGAACACTGAAGCTTTCTTT
CASSYGQKNTEAFF
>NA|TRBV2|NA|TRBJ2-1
TGTGCCAGCAGGATACTAAGCTCCTACAATGAGCAGTTCTTC
CASRILSSYNEQFF
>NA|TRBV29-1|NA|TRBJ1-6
TGCAGCGTTCTCGGTCCAGGGAATTCACCCCTCCACTTT
CSVLGPGNSPLHF
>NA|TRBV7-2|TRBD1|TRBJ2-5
TGTGCCAGCAGCTTCGGCTCCGGGACAGGGGTGAGGACCCAGTACTTC
CASSFGSGTGVRTQYF
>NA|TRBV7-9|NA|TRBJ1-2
TGTGCCAGCAGGGGGGGATCCCTTGGCTACACCTTC
CASRGGSLGYTF
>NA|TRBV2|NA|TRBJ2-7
TGTGCCAGCAGTGCAGACAGGTTTTTTATAGGCTACGAGCAGTACTTC
CASSADRFFIGYEQYF
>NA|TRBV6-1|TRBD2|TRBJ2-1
TGTGCCAGCAGTGATCGGACTAGCGGAAACAATGAGCAGTTCTTC
CASSDRTSGNNEQFF
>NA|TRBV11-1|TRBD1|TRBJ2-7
TGTGCCAGCAGTTTTCCCACAGGGGGATCCGAGCAGTACTTC
CASSFPTGGSEQYF
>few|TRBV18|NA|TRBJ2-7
TGTGCCAGCTCACCAGGAGGACTCATTGAGCAGTACTTC
CASSPGGLIEQYF
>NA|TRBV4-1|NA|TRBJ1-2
TGCGCCAGCAGCCGGACCCGGGGGGCAGATGGCTACACCTTC
CASSRTRGADGYTF
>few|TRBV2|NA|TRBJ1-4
TGTGCCAGCAACCCAGAAACAGAAAAACTGTTTTTT
CASNPETEKLFF
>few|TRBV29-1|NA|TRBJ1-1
TGCAGCGTGCCTCAGGGGAACACTGAAGCTTTCTTT
CSVPQGNTEAFF
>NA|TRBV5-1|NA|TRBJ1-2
TGCGCCAGCAGTTTAAGCACAGAGAACTATGGCTACACCTTC
CASSLSTENYGYTF
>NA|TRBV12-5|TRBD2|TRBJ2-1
TGTGCTAGTGGTTTGCTAGCGGGAGGAGGGCGGCAGTTCTTC
CASGLLAGGGRQFF
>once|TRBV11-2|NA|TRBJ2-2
TGTGCCAGCAGCTTACTGTCCACCGGGGAGCTGTTTTTT
CASSLLSTGELFF
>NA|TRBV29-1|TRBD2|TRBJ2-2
TGCAGCGTTGAAGGCACCAGCGGGGTCACCGGGGAGCTGTTTTTT
CSVEGTSGVTGELFF
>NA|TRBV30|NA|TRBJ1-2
TGTGCCTGGAGAGGTGGGGGGGTAGGCTATGGCTACACCTTC
CAWRGGGVGYGYTF
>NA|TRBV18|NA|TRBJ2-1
TGTGCCAGCTCACCACCTGTCGGGTTCGTAGCTGAGCAGTTCTTC
CASSPPVGFVAEQFF
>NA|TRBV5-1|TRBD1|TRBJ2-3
TGCGCCAGCAGCTTGGGGCCCAAGACAGGGGGAAACACAGATACGCAGTATTTT
CASSLGPKTGGNTDTQYF